A selection of T cell receptor beta chains follows, all from one sample in a study of identical twins. TCRdb reprocessed the 5' RACE reads with MiXCR, giving one entry per CDR3 protein. The repertoire holds some 1,600,000 distinct CDR3 sequences, with around 29% as singletons. Sequenced sample: cord blood. These TCRs come from a newborn girl in good health. Both conserved end residues are part of each CDR3. D genes are given only for firm matches. Size tells how often a clone was seen (once, few, many) or the class of an expanded clone, and some rows leave it out.

J gene: TRBJ1-6
V gene: TRBV4-1
D gene: TRBD1
clone size: NA
CDR3 DNA: TGCGCCAGCAGCCAAGATCTTCCAGGGGGGGGTTCACCCCTCCACTTT
CDR3 protein: CASSQDLPGGGSPLHF

J gene: TRBJ2-7
V gene: TRBV6-6
D gene: NA
clone size: many
CDR3 DNA: TGTGCCAGCAGTTACTCGACTAGGACGGGCGAGCAGTACTTC
CDR3 protein: CASSYSTRTGEQYF

J gene: TRBJ2-7
V gene: TRBV6-1
D gene: NA
clone size: NA
CDR3 DNA: TGTGCCAGCAGTGTTTACTTAGGGGAGCAGTACTTC
CDR3 protein: CASSVYLGEQYF

J gene: TRBJ2-5
V gene: TRBV10-1
D gene: NA
clone size: NA
CDR3 DNA: TGCGCCAGCAGTGAGAACTTGGGGGAAGAGACCCAGTACTTC
CDR3 protein: CASSENLGEETQYF

J gene: TRBJ1-1
V gene: TRBV9
D gene: TRBD1
clone size: NA
CDR3 DNA: TGTGCCAGCAGCACCCCCGGGACAGGGGGCCTTGAAGCTTTCTTT
CDR3 protein: CASSTPGTGGLEAFF

J gene: TRBJ2-5
V gene: TRBV7-9
D gene: NA
clone size: few
CDR3 DNA: TGTGCCAGCAGCTTTGGGTTGGGGGTCCCTCAAGAGACCCAGTACTTC
CDR3 protein: CASSFGLGVPQETQYF

J gene: TRBJ2-3
V gene: TRBV20-1
D gene: TRBD2
clone size: few
CDR3 DNA: TGCAGTGCTAGAGATCCGCGACTAGCGGGATACACAGATACGCAGTATTTT
CDR3 protein: CSARDPRLAGYTDTQYF

J gene: TRBJ2-3
V gene: TRBV25-1
D gene: NA
clone size: few
CDR3 DNA: TGTGCCAGCAGTGAAATGAGGGTCCTACCCACAGATACGCAGTATTTT
CDR3 protein: CASSEMRVLPTDTQYF

J gene: TRBJ2-7
V gene: TRBV3-1
D gene: TRBD1
clone size: few
CDR3 DNA: TGTGCCAGCAGCCAAGATCTGGACAGGAACGAGCAGTACTTC
CDR3 protein: CASSQDLDRNEQYF

J gene: TRBJ1-5
V gene: TRBV29-1
D gene: TRBD1
clone size: few
CDR3 DNA: TGCAGCGTTGAATGGTGGACAGGGAATCAGCCCCAGCATTTT
CDR3 protein: CSVEWWTGNQPQHF